This TCR beta chain was captured by sequencing in a study of blood T cells in healthy people across ages. This CDR3 comprises 17 residues. The V end lost 4 bases, the J end lost 5 bases, and 21 bases lay between the germline ends. Germline CDR1 and CDR2: SGHAT and FQNNGV. This clonotype was found a few times. Alongside a J-beta primer mix, a sample-barcoded 5' primer served in a second PCR lasting 7 to 11 cycles. MiXCR, run by TCRdb on the 5' RACE reads, gives a single entry per CDR3 protein. The sample has approximately 810,000 distinct CDR3 sequences, around 36% seen once. The source of this sequence is a man aged 18 to 29 in good health. The sample comprised blood. The genes are TRBV11-2 and TRBJ1-3; D ambiguous. Here the CDR3 reads CASSSINPGRSRNTIYF. As DNA, the CDR3 is TGTGCCAGCAGCTCTATTAATCCGGGCCGCTCCCGAAACACCATATATTTT.